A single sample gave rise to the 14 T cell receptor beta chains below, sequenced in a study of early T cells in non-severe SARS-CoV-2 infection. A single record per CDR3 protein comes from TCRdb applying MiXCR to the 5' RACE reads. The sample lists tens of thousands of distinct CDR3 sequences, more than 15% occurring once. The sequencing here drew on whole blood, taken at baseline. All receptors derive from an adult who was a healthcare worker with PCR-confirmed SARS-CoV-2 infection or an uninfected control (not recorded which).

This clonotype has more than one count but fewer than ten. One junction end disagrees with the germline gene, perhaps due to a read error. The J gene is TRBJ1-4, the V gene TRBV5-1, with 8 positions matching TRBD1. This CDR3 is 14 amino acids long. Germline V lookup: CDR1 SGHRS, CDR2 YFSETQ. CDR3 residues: CPSSPTGGKEKLFF. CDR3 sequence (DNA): TGCCCCAGCAGCCCAACAGGGGGGAAGGAAAAACTGTTTTTT.

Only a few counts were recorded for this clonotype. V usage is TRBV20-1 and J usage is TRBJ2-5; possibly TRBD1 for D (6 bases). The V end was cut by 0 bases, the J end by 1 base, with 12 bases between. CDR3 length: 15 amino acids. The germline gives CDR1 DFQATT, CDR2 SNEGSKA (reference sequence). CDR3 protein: CSARDLRQAQETQYF. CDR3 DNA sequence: TGCAGTGCTAGAGATCTTAGACAGGCCCAAGAGACCCAGTACTTC.

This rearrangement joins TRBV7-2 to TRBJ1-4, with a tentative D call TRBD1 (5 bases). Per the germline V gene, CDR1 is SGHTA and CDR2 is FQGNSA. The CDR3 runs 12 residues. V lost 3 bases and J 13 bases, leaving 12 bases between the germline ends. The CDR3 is CASSLRSGGLFF. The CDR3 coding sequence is TGTGCCAGCAGCTTGAGATCCGGGGGACTGTTTTTT.

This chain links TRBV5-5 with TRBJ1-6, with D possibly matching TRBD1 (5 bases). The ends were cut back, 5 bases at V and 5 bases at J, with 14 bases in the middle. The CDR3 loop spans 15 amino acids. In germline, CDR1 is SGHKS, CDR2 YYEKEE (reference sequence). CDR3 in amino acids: CASRFGEGHNSPLHF. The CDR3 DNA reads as TGTGCCAGCAGATTCGGGGAGGGACATAATTCACCCCTCCACTTT.

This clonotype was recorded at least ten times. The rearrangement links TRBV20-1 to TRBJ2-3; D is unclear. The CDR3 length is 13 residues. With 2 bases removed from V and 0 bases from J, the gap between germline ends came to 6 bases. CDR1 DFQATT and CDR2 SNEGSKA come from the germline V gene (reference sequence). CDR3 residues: CSARLTSTDTQYF. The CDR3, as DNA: TGCAGTGCTAGATTAACTAGCACAGATACGCAGTATTTT.

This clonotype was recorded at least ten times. CDR3 protein: CASAKAGGPSTQYF. The CDR3 DNA is TGTGCCAGCGCCAAGGCGGGGGGGCCCTCGACCCAGTACTTC. The rearrangement joins TRBV7-2 to TRBJ2-5; the match to TRBD2 covers 9 bases. Trimming took 8 bases from V and 7 from J; bases not matched to a gene: 11. The V gene's germline CDR1 is SGHTA and CDR2 FQGNSA. The length of the CDR3 is 14 residues.

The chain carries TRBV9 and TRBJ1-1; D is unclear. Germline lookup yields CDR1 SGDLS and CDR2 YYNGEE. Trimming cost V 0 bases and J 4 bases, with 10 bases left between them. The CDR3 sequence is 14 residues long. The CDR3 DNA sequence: TGTGCCAGCAGCGTAGGGGGAGCTGGCACTGAAGCTTTCTTT. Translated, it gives CASSVGGAGTEAFF.

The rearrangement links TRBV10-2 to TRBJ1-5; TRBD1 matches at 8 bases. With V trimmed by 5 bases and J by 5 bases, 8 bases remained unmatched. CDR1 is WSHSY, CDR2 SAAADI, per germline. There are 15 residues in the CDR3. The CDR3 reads CASSLDRGDYQPQHF. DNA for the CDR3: TGCGCCAGCAGTCTTGACAGGGGTGACTATCAGCCCCAGCATTTT.

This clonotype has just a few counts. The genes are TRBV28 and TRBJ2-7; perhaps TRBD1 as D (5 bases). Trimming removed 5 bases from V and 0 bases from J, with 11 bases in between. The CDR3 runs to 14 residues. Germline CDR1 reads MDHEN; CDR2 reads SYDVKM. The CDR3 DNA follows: TGTGCCAGCAGTGGGGCAGCGAGCTCCTACGAGCAGTACTTC. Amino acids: CASSGAASSYEQYF.

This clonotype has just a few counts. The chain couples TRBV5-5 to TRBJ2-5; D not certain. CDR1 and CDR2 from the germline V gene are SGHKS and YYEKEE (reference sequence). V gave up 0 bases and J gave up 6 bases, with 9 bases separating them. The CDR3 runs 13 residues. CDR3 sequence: CASSLEGHQTQYF. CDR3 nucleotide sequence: TGTGCCAGCAGCTTGGAGGGTCACCAGACCCAGTACTTC.

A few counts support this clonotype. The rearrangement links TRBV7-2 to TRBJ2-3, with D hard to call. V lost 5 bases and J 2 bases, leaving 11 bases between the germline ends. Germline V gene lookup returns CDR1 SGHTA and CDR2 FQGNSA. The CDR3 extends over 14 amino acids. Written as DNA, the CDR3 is TGTGCCAGCAGCCCCGGACCCGACACAGATACGCAGTATTTT. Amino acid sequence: CASSPGPDTDTQYF.

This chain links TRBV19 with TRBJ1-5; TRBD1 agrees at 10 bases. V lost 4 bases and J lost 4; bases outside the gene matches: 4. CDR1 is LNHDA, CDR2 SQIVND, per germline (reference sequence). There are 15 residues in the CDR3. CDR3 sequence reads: CASSTMDRGNQPQHF. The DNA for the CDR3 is TGTGCCAGTAGTACCATGGACAGGGGGAATCAGCCCCAGCATTTT.

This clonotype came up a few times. CDR3 sequence: CASKDSLNTEAFF. For the CDR3, the DNA is TGCGCCAGCAAGGACAGCTTGAACACTGAAGCTTTCTTT. The chain is built from TRBV5-1 and TRBJ1-1, with a tentative D call TRBD1 (6 bases). This CDR3 comprises 13 residues. Germline V gene lookup returns CDR1 SGHRS and CDR2 YFSETQ. Trimming took 6 bases from V and 0 from J, leaving 9 bases between them.

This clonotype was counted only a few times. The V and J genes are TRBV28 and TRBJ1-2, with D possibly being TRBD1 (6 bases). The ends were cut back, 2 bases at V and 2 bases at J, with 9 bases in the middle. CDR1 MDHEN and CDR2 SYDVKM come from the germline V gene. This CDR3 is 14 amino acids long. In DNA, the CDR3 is TGTGCCAGCAGTTTACTAGGGGGAAACTATGGCTACACCTTC. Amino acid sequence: CASSLLGGNYGYTF.